The TCR beta chain under discussion was sequenced for a study of T cell repertoires in cytomegalovirus infection. Across the whole study: Indications came from public TCR beta signatures; they pointed to CMV infection and to a matching HLA type.

V was trimmed by 7 bases and J by 0 bases, leaving 9 bases between them. The CDR3 covers 14 residues. Per the germline V gene, CDR1 is SNHLY and CDR2 is FYNNEI. Findings and caveats of the study: The ex vivo response was dominated by HLA-C-restricted CMV-specific TCR beta clonotypes.

As to this clonotype: Its antigen is still unknown.

One entry per CDR3 protein results from TCRdb running MiXCR on the reads. Of roughly 860,000 distinct CDR3 sequences in the sample, around a third were seen once. The V and J genes are TRBV2 and TRBJ1-4; D possibly corresponds to TRBD1 (5 bases). This clonotype was sampled from a human donor in good health (CMV status not recorded). Some clones in this sample may be carry-over from other donors' samples. Sequencing used cultured CD8+ T cells from PBMCs, obtained from culture after CMV antigen stimulation. The CDR3 protein is CASTEGTTNEKLFF. CDR3 in DNA: TGTGCCAGCACTGAGGGGACAACTAATGAAAAACTGTTTTTT.